Given below is one TCR beta chain in context. Its antigen is undetermined. This record belongs to a study of cytomegalovirus exposure and HLA in healthy donors. V trimming: 3 bases; J trimming: 4 bases; junction bases outside the gene matches: 10. CDR3 size: 16 residues. Germline-derived CDR1 and CDR2 are KGHSH and LQKENI. Points from the study as a whole: TCR clusters originating in the first cohort tended to co-occur in the roughly 130 validation repertoires, according to a later analysis. The listing of 150 to 200 TCR beta chains classed them as cytomegalovirus-associated. Rare TCR sequences predominated, though certain public TCRs were found in many donors.

The repertoire was sequenced with immunoSEQ multiplex PCR; TCRdb's copy has only in-frame clones and lacks some. The sample includes 250,000 or so clones, approximately 84% of them seen just once. The chain employs TRBV18 and TRBJ1-1; 8 bases align to TRBD1. The sample taken for sequencing was PBMCs. The clonotype comes from a man aged 18 to 35 in good health and CMV-seropositive. DNA of the CDR3: TGTGCCAGCTCACCCTCAATGACAGGGGTTGGCACTGAAGCTTTCTTT. It specifies CASSPSMTGVGTEAFF.